This entry is about one TCR beta chain. The antigen remains undetermined. This table comes from immunoSEQ multiplex PCR, and its TCRdb copy is limited to in-frame clones, with some not included. The data hold roughly 67,000 clones, with roughly 93% observed a single time. These data come from a study of lymphopenia after photon versus proton radiotherapy. General study findings and limits: Post-nadir TCR diversity decline inversely tracked overall survival among those who died. Photon-treated patients lost naive T cells and TCR diversity; proton-treated stayed stable. Only patients who died were analyzed for survival; proton advantage is unproven. Post-nadir diversity loss with photons came from oligoclonal expansion, particularly CD8+ Temra cells.

Germline V CDR1 and CDR2: LNHDA, SQIVND (reference sequence). The length of the CDR3 is 14 residues. Unmatched junction bases numbered 7, after V lost 6 bases and J lost 5 bases. Source: peripheral blood, taken from a patient treated with photon-based radiotherapy. The gene calls are TRBV19 and TRBJ1-2; 9 bases are shared with TRBD1. This clonotype was sampled from a woman in her 70s with pancreatic cancer. CDR3 bases: TGTGCCAGTAGAGAGGACAGGGGTAATTATGGCTACACCTTC. Amino acids: CASREDRGNYGYTF. Variable domain in full (rest from reference TRBV19 and TRBJ1-2): DGGITQSPKYLFRKEGQNVTLSCEQNLNHDAMYWYRQDPGQGLRLIYYSQIVNDFQKGDIAEGYSVSREKKESFPLTVTSAQKNPTAFYLCASREDRGNYGYTFGSGTRLTVV.